Listed here is a single T cell receptor (beta chain). Its antigen is unidentified. The CDR3 has 11 amino acids. Germline CDR1 reads DFQATT; CDR2 reads SNEGSKA (reference sequence). The record originates from a study of CD8 T cells in ankylosing spondylitis. TCR beta libraries were made by quantitative 5'-RACE with molecular barcodes. TCRdb reprocessed the 5' RACE reads with MiXCR, giving one entry per CDR3 protein. This sample has fewer than 180,000 distinct CDR3 sequences, with 40% to 50% found just once. The study's findings and limits: Blood of patients with ankylosing spondylitis appeared to be characterized by a TCR beta motif of eight highly homologous variants. Clones that were linked to disease were CD8+ and were relatively rare in peripheral blood. Disease-associated clones were reportedly significantly overrepresented in matched ankylosing spondylitis synovial fluid.

The clonotype comes from a male donor with ankylosing spondylitis. The rearrangement uses TRBV20-1 and TRBJ2-3; unclear D gene. The sequencing input was synovial fluid, either unsorted or a sorted T cell fraction (not recorded which). The CDR3 sequence is CRGPGLDTQYF. As DNA, the CDR3 is TGCAGGGGCCCGGGCCTTGATACGCAGTATTTT.